This entry lists 16 T cell receptor beta chains sequenced from one sample in a study of vaccination effects on CD4 cells after COVID-19. The antigens these receptors bind are not known. With the ViraFEST assay, the study expanded antigen-specific CD4+ T cells using viral peptide pools, then sequenced them. A 10-day culture period preceded the isolation of CD4+ T cells. None of the vaccinated had previously contracted SARS-CoV-2, and their nucleocapsid antibodies tested negative. Using immunoSEQ multiplex PCR, the repertoire was profiled, and TCRdb retains in-frame clones only, with some absent. The table shows some 60,000 clones, with approximately 76% occurring only once. Specimen: CD4+ T cells from PBMCs cultured with HCoV-NL63 spike peptides, collected before COVID-19 vaccination. The receptors were sampled from a human donor who received a COVID-19 vaccine.

The V and J genes are TRBV18 and TRBJ1-4, with D tentatively TRBD1 (5 bases). CDR1 and CDR2 from the germline V gene are KGHSH and LQKENI. The CDR3 consists of 15 residues. Deletions cut 2 bases from V and 8 bases from J, with 15 bases between. The CDR3 DNA reads TGTGCCAGCTCACCAAGGCCGGGGGGACCAGAAAAACTGTTTTTT. It is translated as CASSPRPGGPEKLFF.

V is TRBV5-6 and J is TRBJ1-4; 7 nucleotides match TRBD1. The CDR3 consists of 14 residues. Losses at the gene ends were 2 bases for V and 5 bases for J; bases not matched to a gene: 3. Germline assignment: CDR1 SGHDT and CDR2 YYEEEE. The CDR3 loop reads CASSFGTVNEKLFF. The CDR3 bases are TGTGCCAGCAGCTTCGGGACAGTAAATGAAAAACTGTTTTTT.

The J gene is TRBJ2-5, the V gene TRBV3-1 (or the pseudogene TRBV3-2); tentative D call: TRBD1 (6 bases). The V gene lost 1 base and the J gene lost 3 bases, with 12 bases spanning the gap. The germline CDR1 and CDR2 sequences are LGHDT and YNNKEL (reference sequence). This CDR3 spans 15 amino acids. The CDR3 DNA reads TGTGCCAGCAGCCAAGCTCAACAGGGAGAAGAGACCCAGTACTTC. It is translated as CASSQAQQGEETQYF.

Here the CDR3 reads CASSLGVGTYNEQFF. CDR3 in DNA: TGCGCCAGCAGCTTGGGGGTGGGGACCTACAATGAGCAGTTCTTC. This chain links TRBV5-1 with TRBJ2-1; unclear D gene. This CDR3 has 15 amino acids. V was pared by 0 bases and J by 2 bases, with 9 bases between. CDR1 is SGHRS and CDR2 is YFSETQ in the germline V gene.

The table lists this clone with a few counts. This same CDR3 is encoded by further DNA sequences in the sample. The chain recombines TRBV10-3 with TRBJ2-7; 10 bases fit TRBD2. Germline assignment: CDR1 ENHRY and CDR2 SYGVKD. This CDR3 is 16 amino acids long. Losses at the gene ends were 6 bases for V and 5 bases for J; bases not matched to a gene: 13. The CDR3 protein is CAISEGGAGGYNEQYV. The DNA of the CDR3 is TGTGCCATCAGCGAGGGGGGAGCGGGGGGGTATAACGAGCAGTACGTC.

The V call is TRBV6-5, the J call TRBJ1-2; the D is unclear. CDR1 and CDR2 from the germline V gene are MNHEY and SVGAGI. This CDR3 comprises 14 residues. Between the trimmed V and J ends, which lost 4 bases and 2 bases, there was a span of 11 bases. CDR3 protein: CASSLTRLNYGYTF. CDR3 bases: TGTGCCAGCAGTTTGACGCGGCTCAACTATGGCTACACCTTC.

The J gene is TRBJ1-6, the V gene TRBV27; 9 bases agree with TRBD1. This CDR3 comprises 13 residues. In germline, CDR1 is MNHEY, CDR2 SMNVEV (reference sequence). The V gene end was trimmed by 6 bases and the J gene end by 9 bases; junction bases not matched to a gene: 3. The CDR3 is CASSRTGVSPLHF. DNA for the CDR3: TGTGCCAGCAGCAGGACAGGGGTTTCACCCCTCCACTTT.

The chain couples TRBV6-2 or TRBV6-3 to TRBJ1-5; a weak D match, TRBD1 (5 bases). V lost 6 bases and J 6 bases, leaving 15 bases between the germline ends. The CDR3 sequence is 14 residues long. CDR1 and CDR2 from the germline V gene are MNHEY and SVGEGT. The CDR3 loop is CASSPPGGFQPQHF. The CDR3 DNA is TGTGCCAGCAGCCCCCCGGGGGGTTTTCAGCCCCAGCATTTT.

The chain couples TRBV19 to TRBJ2-3, with D possibly being TRBD1 or TRBD2 (5 bases each). Between the trimmed V and J ends, which lost 3 bases and 0 bases, there was a span of 13 bases. In germline, CDR1 is LNHDA, CDR2 SQIVND (reference sequence). CDR3 length: 16 residues. This CDR3 reads CASSMDKGRSTDTQYF. Here the CDR3 DNA reads TGTGCCAGTAGTATGGACAAGGGACGGAGCACAGATACGCAGTATTTT.

The J gene is TRBJ1-4, the V gene TRBV28; 8 nucleotides agree with TRBD1. The CDR3 consists of 15 residues. Per the germline V gene, CDR1 is MDHEN and CDR2 is SYDVKM. V was clipped by 5 bases and J by 8 bases; unmatched bases: 10. The CDR3 loop reads CASSPPDRGGEKLFF. CDR3 nucleotide sequence: TGTGCCAGCAGTCCTCCAGACAGGGGCGGGGAAAAACTGTTTTTT.

The V gene is TRBV28, the J gene TRBJ2-3; D gene unclear. V was clipped by 4 bases and J by 0 bases, with 11 bases between them. Per germline, CDR1 MDHEN and CDR2 SYDVKM. The CDR3 length is 15 residues. CDR3 sequence: CASSSDPASTDTQYF. The CDR3 coding sequence is TGTGCCAGCAGTTCGGACCCCGCTAGCACAGATACGCAGTATTTT.

The CDR3, as DNA: TGTGCCAGCTCACCACCGGTCGGGGGGAATCCAGATACGCAGTATTTT. Encoded protein: CASSPPVGGNPDTQYF. V gene TRBV18 combines with J gene TRBJ2-3; TRBD2 agrees at 7 bases. Per the germline V gene, CDR1 is KGHSH and CDR2 is LQKENI. The CDR3 sequence is 16 residues long. V was pared by 0 bases and J by 4 bases, with 7 bases of the junction left unmatched.

V gene TRBV5-1 combines with J gene TRBJ1-2; TRBD1 matches 8 bases. The length of the CDR3 is 15 residues. Germline CDR1 reads SGHRS; CDR2 reads YFSETQ. The ends lost 1 base at V and 6 bases at J; junction bases unmatched: 8. The CDR3 is CASSLLEQGGDGYTF. CDR3 DNA: TGCGCCAGCAGCTTGCTTGAACAGGGGGGAGATGGCTACACCTTC.

DNA for the CDR3: TGTGCCAGCAGTTACGGCCTATACAATGAGCAGTTCTTC. Translation gives CASSYGLYNEQFF. The V call is TRBV6-6, the J call TRBJ2-1; no definite D call. The V gene lost 2 bases and the J gene lost 4 bases, with 6 bases spanning the gap. The CDR3 totals 13 residues. Per germline, CDR1 MNHNY and CDR2 SVGAGI (reference sequence).

Only one count was recorded for this clone. The J gene is TRBJ2-2, the V gene TRBV5-4, with a possible D match to TRBD1 (6 bases). CDR3 length: 17 residues. Trimming left V 3 bases short and J 3 bases short, with 18 bases between. CDR1 is SGHNT, CDR2 YYREEE, per germline (reference sequence). CDR3 bases: TGTGCCAGCAGCTCCCTGAGCACAGGGATCGACACCGGGGAGCTGTTTTTT. Protein sequence: CASSSLSTGIDTGELFF. Combining the CDR3 with reference TRBV5-4 and TRBJ2-2 gives the whole variable domain ETGVTQSPTHLIKTRGQQVTLRCSSQSGHNTVSWYQQALGQGPQFIFQYYREEENGRGNFPPRFSGLQFPNYSSELNVNALELDDSALYLCASSSLSTGIDTGELFFGEGSRLTVL.

There are a few counts of this clone. This chain links TRBV7-9 with TRBJ1-1, with TRBD1 as a possible D gene (5 bases). The CDR3 has 16 amino acids. Germline loops: CDR1 SEHNR, CDR2 FQNEAQ (reference sequence). Trimming pared 5 bases from V and 1 base from J, leaving 17 bases between. The CDR3 region is CASSRVRNGANTEAFF. CDR3 coding DNA: TGTGCCAGCAGCCGGGTAAGGAACGGGGCGAACACTGAAGCTTTCTTT.